The 13 T cell receptor beta chains presented below share a single source sample, sequenced in a study of shared clonotypes between healthy human individuals (dated by TCRdb to the early 2020s). The receptor library was made with the immunoSEQ multiplex PCR assay. The table comes from immuneACCESS by way of TCRdb, which keeps in-frame sequences with V and J called. Part of the clones is missing from these tables; in studies checked, under half for an unresolved V gene and the rest for unknown reasons. The sample table holds about 510,000 clones, of which around 79% were seen once. The top ten hold approximately 12% of the sample. The sample was PBMCs. These receptors were obtained from a woman between 40 and 50 years old in good health. Some clones in this sample may be carry-over from other donors' samples.

This sequence joins TRBV4-1 and TRBJ2-7, with TRBD2 matching over 10 bases. The CDR3 is made up of 15 amino acids. CDR1 MGHRA and CDR2 YSYEKL come from the germline V gene. Trimming took 4 bases from V and 3 from J; bases not matched to a gene: 6. The CDR3: CASSRLLAGNYEQYF. CDR3 coding DNA: TGCGCCAGCAGCCGCCTACTAGCGGGAAACTACGAGCAGTACTTC.

In its sample, this clone was seen a few times. J is TRBJ2-3 and V is TRBV29-1, with D maybe TRBD2 (7 bases). This CDR3 is 16 amino acids long. CDR1 SQVTM and CDR2 ANQGSEA come from the germline V gene. The V end lost 0 bases, the J end lost 6 bases, and 19 bases lay between the germline ends. The CDR3 here is CSVEDVGGGSPDTQYF. The CDR3 region has the DNA TGCAGCGTTGAAGATGTTGGGGGCGGGAGTCCCGATACGCAGTATTTT.

V is TRBV6-1 and J is TRBJ1-4; 9 positions agree with TRBD1. Per the germline V gene, CDR1 is MNHNS and CDR2 is SASEGT. This CDR3 spans 15 amino acids. Germline trimming cut 2 bases from V and 7 bases from J; bases unmatched to any gene: 5. Written as DNA, the CDR3 is TGTGCCAGCAGTGAATGGGGACAGGGACGTGAAAAACTGTTTTTT. This translates into CASSEWGQGREKLFF.

The rearrangement links TRBV19 to TRBJ2-3; D uncertain. This CDR3 is 16 amino acids long. Germline V gene sequence: CDR1 LNHDA, CDR2 SQIVND (reference sequence). Deletions cut 3 bases from V and 5 bases from J, with 18 bases between. CDR3 residues: CASSIQPTVVGDTQYF. Here the CDR3 DNA reads TGTGCCAGTAGTATTCAACCCACCGTCGTCGGAGATACGCAGTATTTT.

The chain has TRBV5-4 and TRBJ2-2; D possibly corresponds to TRBD1 (6 bases). This CDR3 has 15 amino acids. Germline values: CDR1 SGHNT, CDR2 YYREEE (reference sequence). The V end lost 6 bases, the J end lost 0 bases, and 12 bases lay between the germline ends. CDR3 region: CASTQGLANTGELFF. CDR3 sequence (DNA): TGTGCCAGCACCCAGGGGTTGGCGAACACCGGGGAGCTGTTTTTT.

The rearrangement uses TRBV28 and TRBJ2-7; 12 nucleotides match TRBD1. CDR1 and CDR2 from the germline V gene are MDHEN and SYDVKM. The CDR3 sequence is 15 residues long. Germline trimming cut 3 bases from V and 6 bases from J; bases unmatched to any gene: 6. The CDR3 region has the DNA TGTGCCAGCAGTTTGCAGCGGGACAGGGGGCGCGAGCAGTACTTC. This encodes CASSLQRDRGREQYF.

The genes are TRBV15 and TRBJ2-2, with D perhaps matching TRBD2 (6 bases). From germline, CDR1 is LNHNV and CDR2 YYDKDF (reference sequence). V lost 2 bases and J 2 bases, leaving 12 bases between the germline ends. The CDR3 is 16 residues long. CDR3 amino acids: CATSRLGGVNTGELFF. The CDR3 DNA reads as TGTGCCACCAGCAGATTGGGCGGGGTTAACACCGGGGAGCTGTTTTTT.

The rearrangement uses TRBV7-8 and TRBJ2-7; TRBD2 matches 7 bases. Germline loops: CDR1 SGHVS, CDR2 FQNEAQ. The trim removed 5 bases at V and 1 base at J, leaving 5 bases unmatched. CDR3 length equals 14 residues. CDR3 sequence: CASSPSGTSYEQYF. The CDR3 nucleotides are TGTGCCAGCAGCCCCAGCGGGACGTCCTACGAGCAGTACTTC.

The chain is built from TRBV7-9 and TRBJ2-1, with a possible D match to TRBD2 (5 bases). Germline V gene data show CDR1 as SEHNR and CDR2 as FQNEAQ (reference sequence). The CDR3 is 16 amino acids. V lost 0 bases to trimming and J lost 8 bases, with 17 bases between them. CDR3 region: CASSLAEVATRHEQFF. The CDR3 bases are TGTGCCAGCAGCTTAGCGGAGGTGGCCACGCGCCATGAGCAGTTCTTC.

V is TRBV6-4 and J is TRBJ2-1; possibly TRBD2 for D (6 bases). Trimming stripped 4 bases from V and 4 bases from J, with 14 bases between. CDR1 MRHNA and CDR2 SNTAGT come from the germline V gene. CDR3 size: 15 residues. The CDR3 DNA is TGTGCCAGCAGTGTAGGGTCTAGCGATTACAATGAGCAGTTCTTC. Translation: CASSVGSSDYNEQFF.

This clone was counted only a few times. This specimen includes other DNA sequences encoding the same CDR3. This chain links TRBV18 with TRBJ1-1; no firm D call. Looked up from germline, CDR1 is KGHSH and CDR2 is LQKENI. V lost 6 bases, J lost 1 base, and 9 bases lay in between. This CDR3 is built from 13 residues. This CDR3 reads CASSLDGNTEAFF. As DNA, the CDR3 is TGTGCCAGCTCCTTGGACGGGAACACTGAAGCTTTCTTT.

This clone was detected once. The J gene is TRBJ1-2, the V gene TRBV4-3, with TRBD1 as a possible D gene (5 bases). This CDR3 contains 14 residues. Germline V CDR1 and CDR2: LGHNA, YSLEER. The V end lost 0 bases, the J end lost 4 bases, and 9 bases lay between the germline ends. The CDR3 here is CASSQDRGIYGYTF. Written as DNA, the CDR3 is TGCGCCAGCAGCCAAGATCGGGGCATCTATGGCTACACCTTC.

The chain employs TRBV11-2 and TRBJ2-5; D remains unclear. Deletions cut 4 bases from V and 4 bases from J, with 7 bases between. Germline-derived CDR1 and CDR2 are SGHAT and FQNNGV. This CDR3 spans 12 amino acids. CDR3 nucleotide sequence: TGTGCCAGCAGCTCCAACAGAGAGACCCAGTACTTC. It encodes CASSSNRETQYF.